The rows below give T cell receptor beta chains drawn from one sample of a study of T cell responses to AZD1222 COVID-19 vaccine. Using immunoSEQ multiplex PCR, the repertoire was profiled, and TCRdb retains in-frame clones only, with some absent. The table has 140,000 to 150,000 clones, 90% to 95% seen once. The specimen comprised peripheral blood, sampled after recovery from COVID-19. The receptor source for this set is an adult who had recovered from COVID-19. Both conserved end residues are part of each CDR3. The order of the fields is V gene, clone size, J gene, D gene, CDR3 protein, CDR3 DNA. A D gene is named only where the DNA matches it firmly. Clone size is shown for a subset of rows, as once, few, many or a class of expanded clone.

>TRBV2|.|TRBJ2-1|TRBD2
CAISTSGQANEQFF
TGTGCCATCTCGACTAGCGGACAGGCTAATGAGCAGTTCTTC
>TRBV19|.|TRBJ1-2|.
CASSIGALDGYTF
TGTGCCAGTAGTATTGGGGCCCTGGATGGCTACACCTTC
>TRBV5-6|few|TRBJ1-1|.
CASSSLQVMNTEAFF
TGTGCCAGCAGCTCGCTACAGGTCATGAACACTGAAGCTTTCTTT
>TRBV11-2|.|TRBJ1-5|TRBD1
CASSLATGTGVNQPQHF
TGTGCCAGCAGCTTAGCTACCGGGACAGGGGTCAATCAGCCCCAGCATTTT
>TRBV3-1/TRBV3-2|.|TRBJ2-7|TRBD2
CASTAGVPYEQYF
TGTGCCAGCACAGCGGGAGTCCCCTACGAGCAGTACTTC
>TRBV7-9|.|TRBJ1-2|.
CASSLAQGSYTF
TGTGCCAGCAGCTTAGCTCAGGGAAGCTACACCTTC
>TRBV29-1|.|TRBJ1-1|.
CSVVGVSKAFF
TGCAGCGTTGTTGGGGTATCTAAAGCTTTCTTT
>TRBV24-1|.|TRBJ2-2|TRBD2
CATEAGGPFTGELFF
TGTGCCACCGAAGCGGGAGGCCCCTTTACCGGGGAGCTGTTTTTT
>TRBV18|.|TRBJ2-7|.
CASSSQGSEQYF
TGTGCCAGCTCATCTCAGGGATCCGAGCAGTACTTC
>TRBV7-2|.|TRBJ1-2|TRBD1
CASSFGSTGSYGYTF
TGTGCCAGCAGCTTTGGATCGACAGGGTCCTATGGCTACACCTTC
>TRBV12-5|.|TRBJ2-1|.
CASGGGTLRSSYNEQFF
TGTGCTAGTGGTGGGGGGACACTCAGGAGCTCCTACAATGAGCAGTTCTTC
>TRBV6-2/TRBV6-3|.|TRBJ1-5|TRBD1
CASSVDRGFKVQPQHF
TGTGCCAGCAGTGTAGACAGGGGGTTCAAGGTTCAGCCCCAGCATTTT
>TRBV19|.|TRBJ1-1|.
CASNELGNVHTEAFF
TGTGCCAGTAATGAGCTCGGGAACGTTCACACTGAAGCTTTCTTT
>TRBV4-1|once|TRBJ2-1|TRBD2
CASSPLAGVYEQFF
TGCGCCAGCAGCCCCCTAGCGGGAGTATATGAGCAGTTCTTC
>TRBV6-5|.|TRBJ1-6|TRBD1
CASSIQGAYNSPLHF
TGTGCCAGCAGTATACAGGGGGCCTATAATTCACCCCTCCACTTT
>TRBV5-6|.|TRBJ1-5|.
CASSEKGRYSNQPQHF
TGTGCCAGCAGCGAAAAAGGACGCTATAGCAATCAGCCCCAGCATTTT
>TRBV28|.|TRBJ2-1|TRBD2
CASSFGPQREGPDNEQFF
TGTGCCAGCAGTTTTGGCCCGCAGCGGGAGGGCCCGGACAATGAGCAGTTCTTC
>TRBV27|.|TRBJ2-4|.
CASSSLFRERSKNIQYF
TGTGCCAGCAGTTCGCTATTCCGGGAGCGGTCCAAAAACATTCAGTACTTC
>TRBV27|.|TRBJ1-2|.
CASSFPSARGRYGYTF
TGTGCCAGCAGTTTCCCCTCGGCCCGAGGAAGGTATGGCTACACCTTC
>TRBV20-1|.|TRBJ2-2|.
CSASRDSANTGELFF
TGCAGTGCTAGTCGGGACTCTGCGAACACCGGGGAGCTGTTTTTT
>TRBV18|.|TRBJ2-2|TRBD2
CASSPGTSGTGELFF
TGTGCCAGCTCACCGGGGACTAGCGGTACCGGGGAGCTGTTTTTT
>TRBV7-9|.|TRBJ1-1|.
CASSLGRSNTEAFF
TGTGCCAGCAGCTTGGGACGGTCGAACACTGAAGCTTTCTTT
>TRBV28|.|TRBJ1-5|.
CASSWGRIWGTSHQPQHF
TGTGCCAGCAGTTGGGGGCGTATTTGGGGGACATCCCATCAGCCCCAGCATTTT